The rows below give T cell receptor beta chains drawn from one sample of a study of yellow fever vaccine responses in identical twins. TCRdb ran MiXCR on the RT-PCR reads and lists one entry per CDR3 protein. The data show roughly 1,200 distinct CDR3 sequences, more than 70% seen once. The material sequenced was T cells from blood (PBMCs), unsorted or a sorted subset (not recorded which), taken before or after yellow fever vaccination (not recorded which). Receptors originate from a woman under 30 who received the yellow fever vaccine. CDR3s include the opening cysteine and the closing phenylalanine or tryptophan. The D gene is left open where the match is weak. The size of a clone is reported for some rows only, either as once, few or many, or as a class for expanded clones.

cdr3_nt: TGTGCCTGGAGTGTAGCGTCAGGGGGCGACCAGCCCCAGCATTTT; cdr3_aa: CAWSVASGGDQPQHF; j_call: TRBJ1-5; clone_size: -; d_call: TRBD1; v_call: TRBV30
cdr3_nt: TGTGCCAGCAGTGAAGCCGATCAGGGCAGAGGCACTGAAGCTTTCTTT; cdr3_aa: CASSEADQGRGTEAFF; j_call: TRBJ1-1; clone_size: -; d_call: -; v_call: TRBV2
cdr3_nt: TGTGCCAGCTCACAAAGCGGGAGTAAGTACAATGAGCAGTTCTTC; cdr3_aa: CASSQSGSKYNEQFF; j_call: TRBJ2-1; clone_size: -; d_call: TRBD2; v_call: TRBV18
cdr3_nt: TGTGCCAGCACCCAACTCGTAGGGGAACCCTACAATGAGCAGTTCTTC; cdr3_aa: CASTQLVGEPYNEQFF; j_call: TRBJ2-1; clone_size: -; d_call: -; v_call: TRBV13
cdr3_nt: TGTGCCAGCAGCCCACCCCGTGAGCCCGGGGAGCTGTTTTTT; cdr3_aa: CASSPPREPGELFF; j_call: TRBJ2-2; clone_size: -; d_call: -; v_call: TRBV11-3
cdr3_nt: TGTGCTAGCAGCTTATGGTTGGGGGCATCAGATACGCAGTATTTT; cdr3_aa: CASSLWLGASDTQYF; j_call: TRBJ2-3; clone_size: -; d_call: -; v_call: TRBV7-6
cdr3_nt: TGCAGTGCTAGATCTAGCGGGACGAACACCGGGGAGCTGTTTTTT; cdr3_aa: CSARSSGTNTGELFF; j_call: TRBJ2-2; clone_size: -; d_call: TRBD2; v_call: TRBV20-1
cdr3_nt: TGCGCCAGCAGCCAAGGTGTTGACTCCTACGAGCAGTACTTC; cdr3_aa: CASSQGVDSYEQYF; j_call: TRBJ2-7; clone_size: -; d_call: -; v_call: TRBV4-1
cdr3_nt: TGTGCCAGCACACTTACGGGGGAGCTGTTTTTT; cdr3_aa: CASTLTGELFF; j_call: TRBJ2-2; clone_size: -; d_call: -; v_call: TRBV11-1
cdr3_nt: TGCGCCAGCAGCCAAGATCACCCAAAACTGTTTTTT; cdr3_aa: CASSQDHPKLFF; j_call: TRBJ1-4; clone_size: -; d_call: -; v_call: TRBV4-1
cdr3_nt: TGCGCCAGCGCCAAGGGTACGACTGAAGCTTTCTTT; cdr3_aa: CASAKGTTEAFF; j_call: TRBJ1-1; clone_size: -; d_call: -; v_call: TRBV4-1
cdr3_nt: TGTGCCAGCAGCTTAGTAAGTGCGGATACGCAGTATTTT; cdr3_aa: CASSLVSADTQYF; j_call: TRBJ2-3; clone_size: -; d_call: -; v_call: TRBV11-2
cdr3_nt: TGCGCCAGCAGCCCCGAGAGCATGATCAATCAGCCCCAGCATTTT; cdr3_aa: CASSPESMINQPQHF; j_call: TRBJ1-5; clone_size: few; d_call: -; v_call: TRBV4-1
cdr3_nt: TGCGCCAGCAGCCTGGACACCACCTACGAGCAGTACTTC; cdr3_aa: CASSLDTTYEQYF; j_call: TRBJ2-7; clone_size: once; d_call: -; v_call: TRBV5-1
cdr3_nt: TGTGCCAGCGGGCGAACTAGCGGGGGCTCCTACGAGCAGTACTTC; cdr3_aa: CASGRTSGGSYEQYF; j_call: TRBJ2-7; clone_size: -; d_call: TRBD2; v_call: TRBV11-2
cdr3_nt: TGTGCCAGCAGCGCGCATGGCACAGATACGCAGTATTTT; cdr3_aa: CASSAHGTDTQYF; j_call: TRBJ2-3; clone_size: -; d_call: -; v_call: TRBV7-8
cdr3_nt: TGTGCCAGCAGTTTTCGAGCGGGGGGCTTAGCCAAAAACATTCAGTACTTC; cdr3_aa: CASSFRAGGLAKNIQYF; j_call: TRBJ2-4; clone_size: -; d_call: TRBD2; v_call: TRBV12-3/TRBV12-4
cdr3_nt: TGTGCCAGCTCATCACAGGGGCATAACACTGGGGCCAACGTCCTGACTTTC; cdr3_aa: CASSSQGHNTGANVLTF; j_call: TRBJ2-6; clone_size: -; d_call: TRBD1; v_call: TRBV18
cdr3_nt: TGCGCCAGCAGTCAATCTCCGGAGGGTAATTCACCCCTCCACTTT; cdr3_aa: CASSQSPEGNSPLHF; j_call: TRBJ1-6; clone_size: few; d_call: -; v_call: TRBV23-1
cdr3_nt: TGCGCCAGCAGCCACCCCGCCGGGGGAAAATACGAGCAGTACTTC; cdr3_aa: CASSHPAGGKYEQYF; j_call: TRBJ2-7; clone_size: -; d_call: -; v_call: TRBV4-1
cdr3_nt: TGTGCCATCAGAATGGGACAGGGCCCTAACGAGCAGTACTTC; cdr3_aa: CAIRMGQGPNEQYF; j_call: TRBJ2-7; clone_size: -; d_call: TRBD1; v_call: TRBV10-3
cdr3_nt: TGTGCCACCAGCCCGGGACAGGGTTTTGGCTACACCTTC; cdr3_aa: CATSPGQGFGYTF; j_call: TRBJ1-2; clone_size: -; d_call: TRBD1; v_call: TRBV24-1
cdr3_nt: TGTGCCACCAGCCGGGACAGAGGAACCTACGAGCAGTACTTC; cdr3_aa: CATSRDRGTYEQYF; j_call: TRBJ2-7; clone_size: -; d_call: TRBD1; v_call: TRBV15
cdr3_nt: TGTGCCAGCAGCCTGGCGGGGCGGGGGCCCACAGATACGCAGTATTTT; cdr3_aa: CASSLAGRGPTDTQYF; j_call: TRBJ2-3; clone_size: -; d_call: -; v_call: TRBV11-1
cdr3_nt: TGTGCCAGCAGGTACGGGTCCACTGAAGCTTTCTTT; cdr3_aa: CASRYGSTEAFF; j_call: TRBJ1-1; clone_size: -; d_call: -; v_call: TRBV7-9
cdr3_nt: TGTGCCAGCAGCTTAATTGTTGTGGGGAACTACAATGAGCAGTTCTTC; cdr3_aa: CASSLIVVGNYNEQFF; j_call: TRBJ2-1; clone_size: -; d_call: -; v_call: TRBV11-1
cdr3_nt: TGTGCCAGCGGTAGCGTCGGCAATGAGCAGTTCTTC; cdr3_aa: CASGSVGNEQFF; j_call: TRBJ2-1; clone_size: -; d_call: -; v_call: TRBV6-1
cdr3_nt: TGTGCCAGCAGGGGGGTTCAGGGCCTGAGCTCCTACAATGAGCAGTTCTTC; cdr3_aa: CASRGVQGLSSYNEQFF; j_call: TRBJ2-1; clone_size: -; d_call: -; v_call: TRBV25-1
cdr3_nt: TGTGCCAGCAGCGTAACAGCGGGGGCCCCCACAGATACGCAGTATTTT; cdr3_aa: CASSVTAGAPTDTQYF; j_call: TRBJ2-3; clone_size: -; d_call: TRBD2; v_call: TRBV7-3
cdr3_nt: TGTGCCAGCAGTTCCTCGCAGTCCTACGAGCAGTACTTC; cdr3_aa: CASSSSQSYEQYF; j_call: TRBJ2-7; clone_size: -; d_call: -; v_call: TRBV6-5
cdr3_nt: TGTGCCAGCACTGAACAGCGTAACACCGGGGAGCTGTTTTTT; cdr3_aa: CASTEQRNTGELFF; j_call: TRBJ2-2; clone_size: -; d_call: -; v_call: TRBV2
cdr3_nt: TGCGCCAGCAGCCAGGGACACCCCCAAGAGACCCAGTACTTC; cdr3_aa: CASSQGHPQETQYF; j_call: TRBJ2-5; clone_size: -; d_call: -; v_call: TRBV5-1